This TCR beta chain was recovered during a study of early T cells in non-severe SARS-CoV-2 infection. TCRdb redid the calling of the 5' RACE reads with MiXCR, one entry per CDR3 protein. The sample contains some 54,000 distinct CDR3 sequences, approximately 11% of which appear only once. This CDR3 has 16 residues. The germline V and J ends were trimmed by 5 bases and 0 bases, with 15 bases remaining between them. Germline V gene lookup returns CDR1 SGDLS and CDR2 YYNGEE. This clonotype came up a few times. The chain is built from TRBV9 and TRBJ1-5, with D tentatively TRBD1 (6 bases). The sample comprised whole blood. The origin of this receptor is an adult who was a healthcare worker with PCR-confirmed SARS-CoV-2 infection or an uninfected control (not recorded which). CDR3 amino acids: CASSSGGPGSNQPQHF. The DNA of the CDR3 is TGTGCCAGCAGTTCCGGGGGGCCGGGTAGCAATCAGCCCCAGCATTTT.